Listed below are T cell receptor beta chains from one sample, sequenced in a study of blood T cell repertoires in COVID-19. Sequencing used immunoSEQ multiplex PCR; TCRdb keeps in-frame clones, though not all of them. This table holds about 190,000 clones, over 75% found once. The material sequenced was peripheral blood. These receptors came from a woman in her 50s with acute or convalescent COVID-19. Each CDR3 is given without its conserved first and last residue. A D gene is named only where the DNA matches it firmly. Not all rows give a size; the values are once, few, many and, for expanded clones, a class.

clone_size,d_call,v_call,cdr3_aa
.,TRBD1,TRBV6-6,ASTFFGQGRSEEQY
.,TRBD1,TRBV6-6,ASSAPGTDPTDTQY
.,TRBD2,TRBV5-4,ASSSWGLGKETQY
.,.,TRBV3-1/TRBV3-2,ASSQGAGPYGYT
.,TRBD1,TRBV7-6,ASSLAPGGVGKNIQY
.,.,TRBV12-3/TRBV12-4,ASSLTGQPQH
.,.,TRBV4-3,ASSQDKSNTDTQY
.,.,TRBV5-6,ASSFYGQGLLEQY
.,TRBD1,TRBV11-3,ASSLDFPGTVDGGEQF
.,.,TRBV14,ASSQDPGWGSPLH
few,TRBD1,TRBV19,ASTWDRRYGYT
.,TRBD1,TRBV5-1,ASSLGGTGFSEQY
few,.,TRBV10-1,ASSPDRKYGYT
.,.,TRBV27,ASIPDGRASKPDTQY
.,TRBD1,TRBV6-5,ASSYQGQGVYEQY
.,TRBD2,TRBV6-1,ASSEVTPSGRAGEQF
few,TRBD1,TRBV14,ASSPVPGQRTRGYYGYT
.,.,TRBV30,AWSVGGSQETQY
.,.,TRBV6-4,ASPPPGADTNEKLF
.,TRBD1,TRBV14,ASSRQGEGYT
.,TRBD1,TRBV28,ASSLTGGDTGELF
.,TRBD1,TRBV7-9,ASSSGQGNTEAF
.,.,TRBV2,ASRRQGYNYGYT
.,TRBD2,TRBV6-5,ASSSGTSWYEQY
.,.,TRBV7-2,ASSEQGSTDTQY
.,.,TRBV28,ASRGAAGYNSPLH
.,.,TRBV5-1,ASSSYRDGYEQY
.,.,TRBV9,ASSVGPGTDTQY
once,TRBD2,TRBV9,ASSATRVWTSGSWSYEQY
.,TRBD2,TRBV19,ARSGGGTDTQY
.,TRBD2,TRBV15,ATSFGLAGGTDTQY
.,.,TRBV24-1,ATSDPYLPYNEQF
once,TRBD1,TRBV2,ASKPNPRLQGANEQF
.,TRBD1,TRBV11-2,ASSLGGDRAKAF
.,TRBD2,TRBV7-2,ASSSSGRAGGEQF
once,TRBD2,TRBV5-4,ASSPYLAGVTYEQY
.,TRBD2,TRBV19,ASSVTSGLFSYEQY
.,TRBD1,TRBV2,ASRVDRGPQY
.,TRBD1,TRBV24-1,ATSPGTGSVRELF
once,TRBD1,TRBV7-2,ASSIGTDPEKLF
once,.,TRBV6-5,ASRAPVTIY
.,TRBD2,TRBV15,ATSRARAGGPTDTQY
.,TRBD1,TRBV18,ASSPPGWQGDQPQH
.,.,TRBV6-2/TRBV6-3,ASSQRGQAEAF
.,TRBD1,TRBV9,ASSPTGTANTEAF
.,TRBD2,TRBV5-1,ASSPGRLAGGQVADTQY
.,.,TRBV4-3,ASSQEPDQPQH
.,TRBD2,TRBV5-1,ASSLEGRAVNEQF
few,.,TRBV6-5,ATLSGMNKETQY
.,TRBD1,TRBV7-2,ASSLVSQGANQPQH
.,.,TRBV5-5,ASSALYDRTGAF
once,TRBD1,TRBV7-2,ASSLTTGPISEQY
few,TRBD2,TRBV5-4,ASSPSGGRTDTQY
few,.,TRBV12-5,ASGLRSGVSGNTIY
.,.,TRBV5-6,ASSLRRATYEQY
once,.,TRBV6-5,ASSYRDSGGYEQY
.,.,TRBV12-5,ASGFPTGSGNTIY
.,TRBD2,TRBV5-6,ASSSGRGLAPQETQY